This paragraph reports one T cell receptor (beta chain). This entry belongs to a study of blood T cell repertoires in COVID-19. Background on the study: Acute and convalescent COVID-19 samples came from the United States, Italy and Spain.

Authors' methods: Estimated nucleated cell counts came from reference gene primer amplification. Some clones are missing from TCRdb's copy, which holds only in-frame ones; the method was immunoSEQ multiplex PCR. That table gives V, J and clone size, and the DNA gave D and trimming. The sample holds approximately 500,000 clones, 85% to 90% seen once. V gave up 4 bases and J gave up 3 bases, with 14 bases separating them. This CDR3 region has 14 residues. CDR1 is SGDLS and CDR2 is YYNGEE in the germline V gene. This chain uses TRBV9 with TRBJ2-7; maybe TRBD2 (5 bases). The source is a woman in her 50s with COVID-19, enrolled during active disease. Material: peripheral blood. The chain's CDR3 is CASSTDSQSYEQYF. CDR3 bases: TGTGCCAGCAGCACGGACTCTCAGAGCTACGAGCAGTACTTC.